Shown below are 13 T cell receptor beta chains from a single sample sequenced in a study of blood T cell repertoires in COVID-19. Here immunoSEQ multiplex PCR was the method, and the copy in TCRdb shows in-frame clones only, minus some. The sample lists some 190,000 clones; roughly 88% were seen once. Sequencing was done on a sample of peripheral blood. The origin of the receptors is a man between 60 and 70 years old with acute or convalescent COVID-19.

The chain has TRBV11-1 and TRBJ1-2, with TRBD1 as a possible D gene (6 bases). Germline V CDR1 and CDR2: SGHAT, FQDESV (reference sequence). The CDR3 runs to 14 residues. With 1 base removed from V and 9 bases from J, the gap between germline ends came to 15 bases. This CDR3 reads CASSLEDSLGRYTF. The CDR3 nucleotides read TGTGCCAGCAGCTTAGAGGACAGTTTGGGTCGCTACACCTTC.

This chain uses TRBV3-1 (or the pseudogene TRBV3-2) with TRBJ1-1; possibly TRBD1 for D (5 bases). Trimming stripped 4 bases from V and 7 bases from J, with 16 bases between. Germline loops: CDR1 LGHDT, CDR2 YNNKEL (reference sequence). The CDR3 length is 14 residues. CDR3 DNA: TGTGCCAGCAGCCCGGGAGGAGGGGCGGGTGAAGCTTTCTTT. Protein product: CASSPGGGAGEAFF.

This clone was observed many times. This chain joins TRBV4-2 and TRBJ2-2, with 14 bases lining up with TRBD2. Germline V gene lookup returns CDR1 LGHNA and CDR2 YNFKEQ. Trimming removed 1 base from V and 2 bases from J; junction bases left unmatched: 3. CDR3 size: 18 residues. The CDR3 DNA reads as TGTGCCAGCAGCCAAGTAGGGACTAGCGGGAGAAACACCGGGGAGCTGTTTTTT. Its translation is CASSQVGTSGRNTGELFF.

The rearrangement links TRBV7-3 to TRBJ2-1; D may be TRBD2 (5 bases). CDR1 SGHTA and CDR2 FQGTGA come from the germline V gene. V was pared by 1 base and J by 3 bases, with 13 bases between. The CDR3 totals 16 residues. The CDR3: CASSLIVVRDYNEQFF. In DNA, the CDR3 is TGTGCCAGCAGCTTAATCGTGGTACGGGACTACAATGAGCAGTTCTTC.

The J gene is TRBJ2-3, the V gene TRBV21-1; the D call TRBD1 from the table was never checked on the DNA. TRBV21-1 counts as a pseudogene. The CDR3 has 16 amino acids. CDR3 region: CASTQGVADRRDTQYF. In nucleotides, the CDR3 is TGTGCCAGCACCCAAGGGGTAGCGGACAGGAGAGATACGCAGTATTTT.

The V gene is TRBV15, the J gene TRBJ2-7; 7 nucleotides align to TRBD2. The ends lost 9 bases at V and 0 bases at J; junction bases unmatched: 5. Germline CDR1 is LNHNV and CDR2 is YYDKDF (reference sequence). The CDR3 totals 13 residues. CDR3 protein: CATSGEGSYEQYF. The CDR3 nucleotides are TGTGCCACTAGTGGGGAGGGCTCCTACGAGCAGTACTTC.

The V and J genes are TRBV18 and TRBJ1-5; D is undetermined. Trimming removed 1 base at V and 1 base at J, with 8 bases between. CDR1 is KGHSH and CDR2 is LQKENI in the germline V gene. The CDR3 consists of 15 residues. The CDR3 nucleotides are TGTGCCAGCTCACCACGACCAGGCAGCAATCAGCCCCAGCATTTT. Residues: CASSPRPGSNQPQHF.

This chain joins TRBV7-9 and TRBJ2-2; unclear D gene. The CDR3 runs 13 residues. V lost 1 base to trimming and J lost 7 bases, with 7 bases between them. Germline CDR1 is SEHNR and CDR2 is FQNEAQ (reference sequence). The CDR3 region is CASSLVSYGELFF. The CDR3, as DNA: TGTGCCAGCAGCTTAGTGTCCTACGGGGAGCTGTTTTTT.

This sequence joins TRBV6-5 and TRBJ2-7, with D perhaps matching TRBD2 (5 bases). The CDR3 is made up of 13 amino acids. In germline, CDR1 is MNHEY, CDR2 SVGAGI. V was trimmed by 5 bases and J by 6 bases, leaving 14 bases between them. CDR3 residues: CASSPREEVEQYF. CDR3 sequence (DNA): TGTGCCAGCAGTCCCCGAGAGGAGGTCGAGCAGTACTTC.

This clone appeared once. The chain couples TRBV28 to TRBJ2-3, with 9 bases that match TRBD1. This CDR3 contains 14 residues. Trimming at V came to 5 bases and at J to 6 bases, leaving 6 bases not matched to a gene. The germline gives CDR1 MDHEN, CDR2 SYDVKM. This chain's CDR3 is CASSTGGAGDTQYF. CDR3 bases: TGTGCCAGCAGTACAGGGGGCGCAGGGGATACGCAGTATTTT. Complete variable domain (other parts from reference TRBV28 and TRBJ2-3): DVKVTQSSRYLVKRTGEKVFLECVQDMDHENMFWYRQDPGLGLRLIYFSYDVKMKEKGDIPEGYSVSREKKERFSLILESASTNQTSMYLCASSTGGAGDTQYFGPGTRLTVL.

In this sample, this clone turned up once. J is TRBJ2-7 and V is TRBV10-3; 10 bases map to TRBD2. The germline gives CDR1 ENHRY, CDR2 SYGVKD. This CDR3 has 16 residues. V lost 3 bases to trimming and J lost 8 bases; unmatched junction nucleotides: 13. Here the CDR3 reads CAISDGLAEGRSKQYF. CDR3 DNA: TGTGCCATCAGTGACGGACTAGCGGAAGGCCGCAGCAAGCAGTACTTC.

This clone appeared once. The chain couples TRBV2 to TRBJ1-6; TRBD1 agrees at 7 bases. CDR3 length: 14 residues. J lost 5 bases, V lost 8 bases, and 6 bases had no gene match. Germline V gives CDR1 SNHLY, CDR2 FYNNEI. The CDR3 is CASQGVLDNSPLHF. The DNA of the CDR3 is TGTGCCAGCCAGGGGGTTTTAGATAATTCACCCCTCCACTTT. The full variable domain, completed using reference TRBV2 and TRBJ1-6, is EPEVTQTPSHQVTQMGQEVILRCVPISNHLYFYWYRQILGQKVEFLVSFYNNEISEKSEIFDDQFSVERPDGSNFTLKIRSTKLEDSAMYFCASQGVLDNSPLHFGNGTRLTVT.

The chain carries TRBV4-3 and TRBJ2-4; 11 bases align to TRBD1. Looked up from germline, CDR1 is LGHNA and CDR2 is YSLEER. V lost 3 bases and J lost 0; bases outside the gene matches: 1. This CDR3 spans 16 amino acids. The CDR3 here is CASSQGQGGAKNIQYF. The CDR3 DNA reads as TGCGCCAGCAGCCAGGGACAGGGGGGAGCCAAAAACATTCAGTACTTC.